This TCR beta chain was found in a study of cytomegalovirus exposure and HLA in healthy donors. The study's findings and limits: TCR beta sequences reportedly predicted most subjects' HLA-A and HLA-B alleles accurately. In a later analysis, parvovirus B19, influenza, CMV and Epstein-Barr virus appeared linked to several top co-occurrence clusters.

From germline, CDR1 is MNHNY and CDR2 SVGAGI (reference sequence). Deletions cut 0 bases from V and 3 bases from J, with 12 bases between. This CDR3 is 15 amino acids long. PCR involved 60 Vbeta and 13 Jbeta primers. Assay used: immunoSEQ multiplex PCR; TCRdb lists only in-frame clones, some missing. The sample records around 200,000 clones, 80% being singletons. As regards this clone: Its target is unknown.

It was healthy bone marrow donors who served as donors. Sequenced sample: PBMCs. J is TRBJ2-7 and V is TRBV6-6, with D unresolved. The sequence was collected from a boy aged 5-17 years in good health and CMV-seronegative. The CDR3 coding sequence is TGTGCCAGCAGTTACTCGGGTTCCGCGGACTACGAGCAGTACTTC. As protein: CASSYSGSADYEQYF.